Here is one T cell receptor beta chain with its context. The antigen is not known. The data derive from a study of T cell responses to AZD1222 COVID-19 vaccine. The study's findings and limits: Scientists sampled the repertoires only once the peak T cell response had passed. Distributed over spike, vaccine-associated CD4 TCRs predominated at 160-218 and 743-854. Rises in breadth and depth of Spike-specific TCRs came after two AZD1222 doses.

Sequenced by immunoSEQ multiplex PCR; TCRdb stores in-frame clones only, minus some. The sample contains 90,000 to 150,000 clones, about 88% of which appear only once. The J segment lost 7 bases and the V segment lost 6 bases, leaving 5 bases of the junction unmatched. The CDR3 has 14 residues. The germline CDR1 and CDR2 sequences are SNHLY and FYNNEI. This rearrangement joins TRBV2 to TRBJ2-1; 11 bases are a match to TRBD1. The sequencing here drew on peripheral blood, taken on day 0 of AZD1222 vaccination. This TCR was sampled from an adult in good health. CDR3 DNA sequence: TGTGCCAGCAGGCGGGACAGGGGGAGGAATGAGCAGTTCTTC. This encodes CASRRDRGRNEQFF.